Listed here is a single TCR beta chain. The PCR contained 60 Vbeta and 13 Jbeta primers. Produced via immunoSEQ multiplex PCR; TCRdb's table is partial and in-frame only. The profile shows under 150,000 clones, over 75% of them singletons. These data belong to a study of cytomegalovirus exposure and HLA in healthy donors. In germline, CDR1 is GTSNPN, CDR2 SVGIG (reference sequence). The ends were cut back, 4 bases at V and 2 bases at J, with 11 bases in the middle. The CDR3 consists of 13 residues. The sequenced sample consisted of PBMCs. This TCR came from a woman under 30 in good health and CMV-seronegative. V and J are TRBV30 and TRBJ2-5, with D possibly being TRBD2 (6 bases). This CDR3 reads CAWTGVPQETQYF. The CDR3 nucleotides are TGTGCCTGGACGGGGGTCCCACAAGAGACCCAGTACTTC.